This note documents a single TCR beta chain sequence. Antigen: not known. The primer mix had 60 Vbeta and 13 Jbeta primers. In the source study's methods: In a later analysis, 80 million or so unique TCR beta chains included roughly 11 million shared by two or more donors. This table comes from immunoSEQ multiplex PCR, and its TCRdb copy is limited to in-frame clones, with some not included. V and J calls plus clone size are reproduced from that table; the DNA served to infer D and trimming. Counted here are around 130,000 clones, 80% to 90% occurring once; the ten biggest clones make up around 2%. These data belong to a study of cytomegalovirus exposure and HLA in healthy donors. Turning to the study itself: Early release data held tens of millions of unique TCRs from HLA-typed donors.

With 2 bases removed from V and 8 bases from J, the gap between germline ends came to 15 bases. CDR1 and CDR2 (germline): GTSNPN, SVGIG (reference sequence). CDR3 length: 13 residues. Study results and caveats: There were some V segments, including TRBV6-2 and TRBV6-3, excluded as indistinguishable. An analysis done earlier found most TCR beta V segments productive about 87% or about 30% of the time.

J is TRBJ1-2 and V is TRBV30; D uncertain. The clonotype was recovered from a man aged 35 to 55 in good health and CMV-seronegative. Sequences were obtained from PBMCs. CDR3 sequence (DNA): TGTGCCTGGAGTAACCGGGAACATGGCGGCTACACCTTC. Encoded protein: CAWSNREHGGYTF. The full variable domain, in which reference TRBV30 and TRBJ1-2 provide the parts outside the CDR3, is SQTIHQWPATLVQPVGSPLSLECTVEGTSNPNLYWYRQAAGRGLQLLFYSVGIGQISSEVPQNLSASRPQDRQFILSSKKLLLSDSGFYLCAWSNREHGGYTFGSGTRLTVV.